Listed here are 26 T cell receptor beta chains from one sample, sequenced in a study of blood T cell repertoires in COVID-19. TCRdb's copy holds only in-frame clones and misses some; the assay was immunoSEQ multiplex PCR. Of under 300,000 clones in the sample, roughly 87% were seen once. The sample was peripheral blood. Receptor source: a woman aged 40 to 50 who had recovered from COVID-19.

The V gene is TRBV28, the J gene TRBJ2-1; D is ambiguous. V was cut by 5 bases and J by 0 bases, with 11 bases left in between. The CDR3 sequence is 15 residues long. Germline V gives CDR1 MDHEN, CDR2 SYDVKM. The CDR3 DNA follows: TGTGCCAGCAGTCCCTATCTAAGCTCCTACAATGAGCAGTTCTTC. It is translated as CASSPYLSSYNEQFF.

The chain couples TRBV27 to TRBJ2-1; D might be TRBD1 (5 bases). The CDR3 spans 14 residues. CDR1 is MNHEY, CDR2 SMNVEV, per germline (reference sequence). The germline V and J ends were trimmed by 6 bases and 4 bases, with 13 bases remaining between them. The CDR3 nucleotides read TGTGCCAGCAGCCCGGCGGACACTTACAATGAGCAGTTCTTC. This sequence encodes CASSPADTYNEQFF.

The J gene is TRBJ2-3, the V gene TRBV30, with 9 bases aligning to TRBD1. The V and J ends lost 5 bases and 4 bases, in that order; junction bases with no gene match: 4. CDR1 GTSNPN and CDR2 SVGIG come from the germline V gene (reference sequence). CDR3 length: 13 residues. The chain's CDR3 is CAWSGTGSDTQYF. CDR3 sequence (DNA): TGTGCCTGGTCCGGGACAGGGTCAGATACGCAGTATTTT.

J is TRBJ2-1 and V is TRBV29-1, with 8 bases matching TRBD1. Germline V gene lookup returns CDR1 SQVTM and CDR2 ANQGSEA. Trimming removed 6 bases from V and 12 bases from J; junction bases left unmatched: 16. The CDR3 extends over 14 amino acids. The CDR3 coding sequence is TGCAGCGTCGACGGATCGACAGGGGATCGTGGGCAGTTCTTC. Translating it yields CSVDGSTGDRGQFF.

The chain recombines TRBV18 with TRBJ2-1, with D perhaps matching TRBD2 (5 bases). This CDR3 has 13 residues. Deletions cut 5 bases from V and 5 bases from J, with 10 bases between. CDR1 and CDR2 from the germline V gene are KGHSH and LQKENI. The CDR3 spells CASSMQEDNEQFF. CDR3 nucleotides: TGTGCCAGCTCAATGCAGGAGGACAATGAGCAGTTCTTC.

The chain couples TRBV2 to TRBJ1-2, with D hard to call. Trimming cost V 7 bases and J 3 bases, with 18 bases left between them. The CDR3 extends over 15 amino acids. Germline CDR1 reads SNHLY; CDR2 reads FYNNEI. The CDR3 sequence: CASKVSGFLDYGYTF. The CDR3 DNA sequence: TGTGCCAGCAAAGTCAGCGGCTTCCTTGACTATGGCTACACCTTC.

The chain recombines TRBV14 with TRBJ2-3; 8 nucleotides line up with TRBD2. CDR1 is SGHDN and CDR2 is FVKESK in the germline V gene. The V gene end was trimmed by 1 base and the J gene end by 2 bases; junction bases not matched to a gene: 8. The CDR3 sequence is 17 residues long. As DNA, the CDR3 is TGTGCCAGCAGCCAAGTTTTGGCTAGCGGGCACACAGATACGCAGTATTTT. Translated: CASSQVLASGHTDTQYF.

The rearrangement joins TRBV6-5 to TRBJ1-1, with D unclear. Germline V CDR1 and CDR2: MNHEY, SVGAGI. The CDR3 is 16 residues long. The V gene lost 0 bases and the J gene lost 1 base, with 12 bases spanning the gap. CDR3 sequence (DNA): TGTGCCAGCAGTTACTCGGCGATAGCTGGGAACACTGAAGCTTTCTTT. Protein product: CASSYSAIAGNTEAFF.

The chain links TRBV4-1 to TRBJ1-1; TRBD1 is a possible D gene (5 bases). CDR3 length equals 14 residues. Germline assignment: CDR1 MGHRA and CDR2 YSYEKL. V gave up 4 bases and J gave up 3 bases, with 12 bases separating them. This CDR3 reads CASSRGREDTEAFF. Here the CDR3 DNA reads TGCGCCAGCAGCCGTGGCAGGGAGGACACTGAAGCTTTCTTT.

The sample holds a few counts of this clone. The chain joins TRBV7-2 to TRBJ1-2, with D unresolved. Germline V gene lookup returns CDR1 SGHTA and CDR2 FQGNSA. There are 15 residues in the CDR3. Trimming left V 0 bases short and J 0 bases short, with 8 bases between. The CDR3 sequence is CASSLAWTPNYGYTF. CDR3 nucleotide sequence: TGTGCCAGCAGCTTAGCCTGGACTCCTAACTATGGCTACACCTTC.

The rearrangement links TRBV18 to TRBJ1-1; D unresolved. The V end was cut by 3 bases, the J end by 10 bases, with 12 bases between. CDR3 length: 12 amino acids. Germline V gene sequence: CDR1 KGHSH, CDR2 LQKENI. CDR3 nucleotides: TGTGCCAGCTCACCTTTGGGGAGTGGAGCTTTCTTT. Its protein product is CASSPLGSGAFF.

The rearrangement uses TRBV2 and TRBJ1-1; D remains unclear. Germline CDR1 reads SNHLY; CDR2 reads FYNNEI. Between the trimmed V and J ends, which lost 0 bases and 5 bases, there was a span of 13 bases. The CDR3 covers 15 residues. CDR3 in DNA: TGTGCCAGCAGTGAAGCCGTGGGGAGAGGTACTGAAGCTTTCTTT. The encoded protein is CASSEAVGRGTEAFF.

This clone occurred a few times. The chain employs TRBV5-1 and TRBJ1-3; tentatively, D is TRBD1 (5 bases). Trimming took off 4 bases at V and 0 bases at J, with 14 bases between the two ends. Looked up from germline, CDR1 is SGHRS and CDR2 is YFSETQ. This CDR3 comprises 16 residues. For the CDR3, the DNA is TGCGCCAGCAGCGGGGAATCTCAGGGCTCTGGAAACACCATATATTTT. This translates into CASSGESQGSGNTIYF.

The chain has TRBV9 and TRBJ2-7; maybe TRBD2 (5 bases). Trimming pared 0 bases from V and 0 bases from J, leaving 13 bases between. The germline V gene has CDR1 SGDLS and CDR2 YYNGEE. This CDR3 has 16 amino acids. The CDR3 region is CASSVGPDSLSYEQYF. In nucleotides, the CDR3 is TGTGCCAGCAGCGTAGGGCCGGACTCCCTCTCCTACGAGCAGTACTTC.

V is TRBV24-1 and J is TRBJ2-5; 7 bases are shared with TRBD1. Trimming removed 6 bases from V and 5 bases from J; junction bases left unmatched: 11. Germline loops: CDR1 KGHDR, CDR2 SFDVKD. This CDR3 region has 15 residues. In DNA form, the CDR3 reads TGTGCCACCAGTACTAGGACAGGCCTAAGGGAGACCCAGTACTTC. As protein: CATSTRTGLRETQYF.

The V gene is TRBV15, the J gene TRBJ2-1; D is possibly TRBD2 (5 bases). Germline V lookup: CDR1 LNHNV, CDR2 YYDKDF (reference sequence). The V and J ends lost 0 bases and 2 bases respectively, with 11 bases between them. This CDR3 is 16 amino acids long. The CDR3 sequence is CATSRDGRPPYNEQFF. The CDR3 bases are TGTGCCACCAGCAGAGATGGGAGACCCCCCTACAATGAGCAGTTCTTC.

The chain uses TRBV20-1 and TRBJ2-1; 11 bases agree with TRBD1. V lost 4 bases, J lost 6 bases, and 8 bases stayed unmatched. Per the germline V gene, CDR1 is DFQATT and CDR2 is SNEGSKA (reference sequence). The length of the CDR3 is 15 residues. The CDR3 region is CSAIDPGQGGNEQFF. In DNA form, the CDR3 reads TGCAGTGCTATTGACCCGGGACAGGGGGGCAATGAGCAGTTCTTC.

This sequence joins TRBV5-3 and TRBJ1-3; D gene ambiguous. TRBV5-3 counts as an open reading frame of uncertain function. The length of the CDR3 is 13 residues. Between the trimmed V and J ends, which lost 2 bases and 4 bases, there was a span of 7 bases. For the CDR3, the DNA is TGTGCCAGAAGCTTTGGGGAGGGAAACACCATATATTTT. Translation gives CARSFGEGNTIYF.

As regards this clone: At one end the junction does not follow the germline gene, possibly because of a read error. The genes are TRBV11-3 and TRBJ2-1; tentatively, D is TRBD1 (5 bases). Germline loops: CDR1 SGHNT, CDR2 YENEEA. The CDR3 length is 13 residues. This chain's CDR3 is CASSLDSNNEQFF. The CDR3 DNA reads TGTGCCAGCAGCCTAGACAGTAACAATGAGCAGTTCTTC.

The rearrangement joins TRBV13 to TRBJ2-7; 10 positions match TRBD1. Germline V gene sequence: CDR1 PRHDT, CDR2 FYEKMQ (reference sequence). The J segment lost 5 bases and the V segment lost 5 bases, leaving 9 bases of the junction unmatched. The CDR3 has 15 amino acids. The CDR3 loop is CASSPGGDRGNEQYF. CDR3 nucleotide sequence: TGTGCCAGCAGCCCCGGTGGGGACAGGGGTAACGAGCAGTACTTC.

The V and J genes are TRBV4-2 and TRBJ2-2; D is possibly TRBD2 (5 bases). V was pared by 4 bases and J by 5 bases, with 11 bases between. The CDR3 covers 14 residues. From germline, CDR1 is LGHNA and CDR2 YNFKEQ. The CDR3 nucleotides read TGTGCCAGCAGCCGCTCACGGGATACCGGGGAGCTGTTTTTT. It is translated as CASSRSRDTGELFF.

The rearrangement links TRBV4-2 to TRBJ2-2; a weak D match, TRBD1 (5 bases). The CDR3 contains 16 residues. Germline CDR1 LGHNA, CDR2 YNFKEQ. The germline V and J ends were trimmed by 0 bases and 7 bases, with 15 bases remaining between them. CDR3 coding DNA: TGTGCCAGCAGCCAAGATTTGGCAGGGTGGGTCGGGGAGCTGTTTTTT. Translating gives CASSQDLAGWVGELFF.

This clone was seen only once. The V and J genes are TRBV7-6 and TRBJ1-5; D is uncertain. V was trimmed by 0 bases and J by 3 bases, leaving 9 bases between them. The CDR3 is 15 residues long. Per germline, CDR1 SGHVS and CDR2 FNYEAQ. This CDR3 is CASSLAPGFNQPQHF. The CDR3 DNA is TGTGCCAGCAGCTTAGCCCCGGGGTTCAATCAGCCCCAGCATTTT.

The rearrangement joins TRBV5-4 to TRBJ1-2; the D is unclear. The CDR3 totals 14 residues. Germline CDR1 and CDR2: SGHNT and YYREEE (reference sequence). Trimming took 0 bases from V and 1 from J, leaving 7 bases between them. CDR3 DNA sequence: TGTGCCAGCAGCTTGGCAGGCCTTAACTATGGCTACACCTTC. It is translated as CASSLAGLNYGYTF.

This clone was observed once. CDR3 DNA sequence: TGTGCCAGCAGGCAGGGTGGCGAAAAACTGTTTTTT. It yields the protein CASRQGGEKLFF. This chain uses TRBV11-3 with TRBJ1-4; maybe TRBD1 (5 bases). Germline V CDR1 and CDR2: SGHNT, YENEEA. The CDR3 extends over 12 amino acids. V dropped 6 bases and J dropped 8 bases, with 10 bases sitting between them. Complete variable domain (other parts from reference TRBV11-3 and TRBJ1-4): EAGVVQSPRYKIIEKKQPVAFWCNPISGHNTLYWYLQNLGQGPELLIRYENEEAVDDSQLPKDRFSAERLKGVDSTLKIQPAELGDSAVYLCASRQGGEKLFFGSGTQLSVL.

This chain connects TRBV27 to TRBJ2-2; D not resolved. The CDR3 extends over 13 amino acids. The V end lost 6 bases, the J end lost 6 bases, and 11 bases lay between the germline ends. Per the germline V gene, CDR1 is MNHEY and CDR2 is SMNVEV (reference sequence). CDR3: CASRDSVAGELFF. The CDR3 DNA reads TGTGCCAGCAGAGACTCCGTAGCCGGGGAGCTGTTTTTT.